This T cell receptor (beta chain) originates from a study of T cell repertoires in cytomegalovirus infection (dated by TCRdb to between 2018 and 2020). About the study as a whole: The HLA type of each donor mattered for the analysis, because public TCR beta signatures pointed to carriage of CMV infection along with the matching HLA type. The paper's findings and limits, for the study overall: The ex vivo response was dominated by HLA-C-restricted CMV-specific TCR beta clonotypes, and the single most frequent clonotype in two of eight donors was supplied by these HLA-C-restricted clonotypes. In both this cohort and an independent cohort of 352 donors, the cumulative frequency of public TCR beta family members distinguished carriers of CMV infection plus the relevant HLA type.

The listed sequencing device is Illumina HiSeq 1500. The raw public data were reprocessed by TCRdb itself: fastp quality trimming at Q25, MiXCR clonotype calling, in-frame beta chains only. Rows are unified per CDR3 protein, each entry keeping the most common DNA and genes. A total of more than 200,000 distinct CDR3 sequences appear in this sample, roughly 10% of them only once. Around 16% of the sample lies in the top ten. This clonotype came up a few times. The specificity of this receptor is unknown. It has no much larger one-base neighbor in the sample; base qualities were not kept. Sequenced material: PBMCs. The sequence derives from a human donor in good health (CMV status not recorded). Some clones in this sample may be carry-over from other donors' samples.

The CDR3 sequence is CSAEGFSASGELFF. At the DNA level, the sequence is TGCAGCGCCGAAGGTTTTAGCGCGTCCGGGGAGCTGTTTTTT. The sequence is built from TRBV29-1 and TRBJ2-2; TRBD2 is possibly the D segment (5 matching bases). Including cysteine and phenylalanine, the CDR3 has 14 amino acids. Only the CDR3 DNA stays, 42 bases, in frame from base 1. V is reduced by 7 bases and J by 6 bases, leaving a spacing of 18 bases between them. CDR1 SQVTM and CDR2 ANQGSEA are derived from the germline V gene.